This entry lists 10 T cell receptor beta chains sequenced from one sample in a study of CD8 T cells in Susac syndrome. Random hexamers were used to reverse transcribe the RNA input (about 0.5 to 1 ug). TCRdb re-derived calls from the immunoSEQ multiplex PCR reads in MiXCR, one entry per CDR3 protein. The sample carries 250,000 to 350,000 distinct CDR3 sequences, roughly 81% recorded once. Sequencing input: CD8+ T cells from PBMCs. The receptors here all came from a human donor with multiple sclerosis.

V is TRBV19 and J is TRBJ1-1, with 7 bases lining up with TRBD1. The germline V gene has CDR1 LNHDA and CDR2 SQIVND (reference sequence). Losses at the gene ends were 3 bases for V and 1 base for J; bases not matched to a gene: 2. The CDR3 runs to 14 residues. The CDR3 sequence is CASSIDRENTEAFF. CDR3 nucleotide sequence: TGTGCCAGTAGTATCGACAGGGAGAACACTGAAGCTTTCTTT.

V is TRBV27 and J is TRBJ1-2; D call uncertain. This CDR3 region has 16 residues. V was cut by 4 bases and J by 4 bases, with 19 bases left in between. Germline CDR1 and CDR2: MNHEY and SMNVEV (reference sequence). The CDR3 DNA reads TGTGCCAGCAGTTCTCGTCGGGCCTCCAAGGCCTATGGCTACACCTTC. Residues: CASSSRRASKAYGYTF.

This chain joins TRBV4-1 and TRBJ1-2, with a tentative D call TRBD1 (6 bases). This CDR3 has 16 amino acids. CDR1 is MGHRA and CDR2 is YSYEKL in the germline V gene. V was cut by 0 bases and J by 6 bases, with 17 bases left in between. DNA for the CDR3: TGCGCCAGCAGCCAAGATTATTCTACCAGGGGCAATGGCTACACCTTC. This gives the protein CASSQDYSTRGNGYTF.

The chain employs TRBV19 and TRBJ1-1; D gene uncertain. V lost 3 bases and J 1 base, leaving 6 bases between the germline ends. Per germline, CDR1 LNHDA and CDR2 SQIVND (reference sequence). This CDR3 comprises 13 residues. The CDR3 reads CASSIPPNTEAFF. CDR3 coding DNA: TGTGCCAGTAGTATTCCCCCGAACACTGAAGCTTTCTTT. Complete variable domain (other parts from reference TRBV19 and TRBJ1-1): DGGITQSPKYLFRKEGQNVTLSCEQNLNHDAMYWYRQDPGQGLRLIYYSQIVNDFQKGDIAEGYSVSREKKESFPLTVTSAQKNPTAFYLCASSIPPNTEAFFGQGTRLTVV.

The chain links TRBV27 to TRBJ2-4, with D perhaps TRBD2 (5 bases). CDR3 length: 12 residues. The germline CDR1 and CDR2 sequences are MNHEY and SMNVEV (reference sequence). V was shortened by 5 bases and J by 8 bases, with 10 bases between the two germline ends. For the CDR3, the DNA is TGTGCCAGCAGTCCAAACGGGGACATTCAGTACTTC. Amino acids: CASSPNGDIQYF.

The chain carries TRBV9 and TRBJ2-1; D remains ambiguous. CDR3 size: 16 residues. Germline V gene lookup returns CDR1 SGDLS and CDR2 YYNGEE. Trimming cost V 3 bases and J 5 bases, with 18 bases left between them. This CDR3 reads CASSELASSRDNEQFF. The CDR3 coding sequence is TGTGCCAGCAGCGAGTTAGCATCGTCTAGAGACAATGAGCAGTTCTTC.

The J gene is TRBJ2-7, the V gene TRBV7-2, with 7 nucleotides matching TRBD2. The CDR3 extends over 15 amino acids. V lost 5 bases, J lost 2 bases, and 9 bases stayed unmatched. The germline gives CDR1 SGHTA, CDR2 FQGNSA. CDR3 region: CASSPLGRAAYEQYF. The CDR3 nucleotides are TGTGCCAGCAGCCCACTGGGGAGGGCGGCCTACGAGCAGTACTTC. Looking up the rest from reference TRBV7-2 and TRBJ2-7 gives the full variable domain: GAGVSQSPSNKVTEKGKDVELRCDPISGHTALYWYRQSLGQGLEFLIYFQGNSAPDKSGLPSDRFSAERTGGSVSTLTIQRTQQEDSAVYLCASSPLGRAAYEQYFGPGTRLTVT.

The chain is built from TRBV5-6 and TRBJ2-3; D gene ambiguous. The germline V gene encodes CDR1 SGHDT and CDR2 YYEEEE. Between the trimmed V and J ends, which lost 1 base and 10 bases, there was a span of 16 bases. This CDR3 spans 14 amino acids. DNA for the CDR3: TGTGCCAGCAGCTTGAGGGTATCGCTCTGGGCGCAGTATTTT. Amino acids: CASSLRVSLWAQYF.

V is TRBV27 and J is TRBJ1-2, with D perhaps matching TRBD1 (5 bases). V gave up 4 bases and J gave up 7 bases, with 19 bases separating them. CDR3 length: 15 amino acids. Germline CDR1 reads MNHEY; CDR2 reads SMNVEV (reference sequence). CDR3 loop: CASSSAARGSGGYTF. The CDR3 DNA is TGTGCCAGCAGTTCGGCAGCACGGGGGTCGGGTGGCTACACCTTC.

V and J are TRBV20-1 and TRBJ2-5; D perhaps matches TRBD2 (5 bases). Trimming left V 0 bases short and J 2 bases short, with 13 bases between. This CDR3 comprises 15 residues. Germline V gene data show CDR1 as DFQATT and CDR2 as SNEGSKA (reference sequence). In nucleotides, the CDR3 is TGCAGTGCTAGAGAGAACATACTAGTGCAAGAGACCCAGTACTTC. Protein product: CSARENILVQETQYF.